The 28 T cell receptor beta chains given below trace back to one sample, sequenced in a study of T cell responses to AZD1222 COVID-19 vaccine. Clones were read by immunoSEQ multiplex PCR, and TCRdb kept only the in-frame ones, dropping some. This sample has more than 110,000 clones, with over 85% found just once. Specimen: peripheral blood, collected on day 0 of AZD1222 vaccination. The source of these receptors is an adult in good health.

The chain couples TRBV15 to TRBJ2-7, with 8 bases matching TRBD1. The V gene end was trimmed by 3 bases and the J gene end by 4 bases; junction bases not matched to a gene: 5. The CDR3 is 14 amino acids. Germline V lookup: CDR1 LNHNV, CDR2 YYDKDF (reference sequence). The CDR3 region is CATSRSTGGYEQYF. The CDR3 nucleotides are TGTGCCACCAGCAGGTCAACAGGGGGTTACGAGCAGTACTTC. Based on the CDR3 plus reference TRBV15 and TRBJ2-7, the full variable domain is DAMVIQNPRYQVTQFGKPVTLSCSQTLNHNVMYWYQQKSSQAPKLLFHYYDKDFNNEADTPDNFQSRRPNTSFCFLDIRSPGLGDTAMYLCATSRSTGGYEQYFGPGTRLTVT.

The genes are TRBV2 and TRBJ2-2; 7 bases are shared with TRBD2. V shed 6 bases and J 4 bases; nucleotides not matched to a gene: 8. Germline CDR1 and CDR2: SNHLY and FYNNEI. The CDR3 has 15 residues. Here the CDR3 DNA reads TGTGCCAGCAGGCCTAGCGGAGGTTCCACCGGGGAGCTGTTTTTT. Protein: CASRPSGGSTGELFF.

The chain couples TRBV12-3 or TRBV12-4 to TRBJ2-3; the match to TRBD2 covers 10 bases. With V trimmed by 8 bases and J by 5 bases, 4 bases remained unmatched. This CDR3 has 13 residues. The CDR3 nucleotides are TGTGCCAGCGGTCTAGCGGGAGTAGATACGCAGTATTTT. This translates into CASGLAGVDTQYF.

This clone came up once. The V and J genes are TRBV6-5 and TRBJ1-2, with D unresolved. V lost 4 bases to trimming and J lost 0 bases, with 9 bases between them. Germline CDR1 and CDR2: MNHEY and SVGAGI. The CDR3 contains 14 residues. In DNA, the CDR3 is TGTGCCAGCAGTTTGGACTCCTCTAACTATGGCTACACCTTC. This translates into CASSLDSSNYGYTF.

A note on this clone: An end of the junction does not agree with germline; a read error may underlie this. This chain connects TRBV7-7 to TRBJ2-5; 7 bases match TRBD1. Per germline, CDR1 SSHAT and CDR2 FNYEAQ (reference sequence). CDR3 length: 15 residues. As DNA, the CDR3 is TGTGCTAGCAGCTCGAAGACAGGGCTCGGAGAGACCCAGTACTTC. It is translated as CASSSKTGLGETQYF.

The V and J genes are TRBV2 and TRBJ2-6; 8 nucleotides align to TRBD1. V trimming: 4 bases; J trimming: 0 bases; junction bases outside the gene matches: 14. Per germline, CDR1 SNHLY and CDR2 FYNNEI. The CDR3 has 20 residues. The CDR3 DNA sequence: TGTGCCAGCAGTGCGGGGAGACAGGGGCCTCGGAGCTCTGGGGCCAACGTCCTGACTTTC. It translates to CASSAGRQGPRSSGANVLTF.

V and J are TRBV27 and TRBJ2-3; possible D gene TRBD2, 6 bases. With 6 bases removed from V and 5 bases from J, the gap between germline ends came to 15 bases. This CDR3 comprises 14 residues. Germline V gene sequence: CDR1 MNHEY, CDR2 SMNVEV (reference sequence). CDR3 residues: CASRRDFLGDTQYF. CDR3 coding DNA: TGTGCCAGCAGGCGGGACTTTTTGGGAGATACGCAGTATTTT.

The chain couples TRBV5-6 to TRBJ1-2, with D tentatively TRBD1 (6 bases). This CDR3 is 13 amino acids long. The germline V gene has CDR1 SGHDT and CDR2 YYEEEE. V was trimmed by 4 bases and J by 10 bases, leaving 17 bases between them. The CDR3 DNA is TGTGCCAGCAGCCGGTGGAAAGGGGGGGTCTACACCTTC. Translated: CASSRWKGGVYTF.

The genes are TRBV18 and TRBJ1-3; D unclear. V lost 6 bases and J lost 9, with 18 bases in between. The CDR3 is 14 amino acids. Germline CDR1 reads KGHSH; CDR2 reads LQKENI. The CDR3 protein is CASSLRRADGTIYF. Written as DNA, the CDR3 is TGTGCCAGCTCCCTCCGGCGAGCAGACGGCACCATATATTTT.

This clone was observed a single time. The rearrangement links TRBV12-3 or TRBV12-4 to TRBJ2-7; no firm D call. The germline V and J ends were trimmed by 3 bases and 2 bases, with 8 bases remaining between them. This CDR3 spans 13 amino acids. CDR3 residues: CASSLQATYEQYF. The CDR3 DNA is TGTGCCAGCAGTTTGCAAGCCACCTACGAGCAGTACTTC.

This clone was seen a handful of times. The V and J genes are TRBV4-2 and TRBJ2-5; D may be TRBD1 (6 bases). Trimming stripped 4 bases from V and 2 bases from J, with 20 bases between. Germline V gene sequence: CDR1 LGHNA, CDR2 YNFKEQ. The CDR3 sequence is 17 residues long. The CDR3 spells CASSPRWQGNSQETQYF. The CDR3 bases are TGTGCCAGCAGCCCACGGTGGCAGGGGAATTCTCAAGAGACCCAGTACTTC.

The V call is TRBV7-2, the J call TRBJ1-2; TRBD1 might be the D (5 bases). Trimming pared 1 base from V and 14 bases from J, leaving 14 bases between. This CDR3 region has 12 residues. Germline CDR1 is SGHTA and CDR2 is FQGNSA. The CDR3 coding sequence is TGTGCCAGCAGCTTAGTCTGGCAGGGCGCAACCTTC. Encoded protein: CASSLVWQGATF.

CDR3 sequence reads: CASSLAPGAEAFF. In DNA, the CDR3 is TGCGCCAGCAGCTTGGCCCCCGGTGCCGAAGCTTTCTTT. V and J are TRBV5-1 and TRBJ1-1; D uncertain. This CDR3 is 13 amino acids long. V lost 0 bases to trimming and J lost 8 bases, with 11 bases between them. CDR1 is SGHRS and CDR2 is YFSETQ in the germline V gene.

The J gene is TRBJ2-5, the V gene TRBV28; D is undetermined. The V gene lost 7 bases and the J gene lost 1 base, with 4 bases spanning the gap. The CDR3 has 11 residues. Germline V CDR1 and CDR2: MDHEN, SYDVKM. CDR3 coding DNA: TGTGCCAGCACGGGCCAAGAGACCCAGTACTTC. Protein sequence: CASTGQETQYF.

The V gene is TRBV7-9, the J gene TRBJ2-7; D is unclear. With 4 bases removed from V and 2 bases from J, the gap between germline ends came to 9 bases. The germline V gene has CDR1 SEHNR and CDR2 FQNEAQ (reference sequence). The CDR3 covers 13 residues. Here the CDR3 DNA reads TGTGCCAGCAGCTCGGTCTCGGCCTACGAGCAGTACTTC. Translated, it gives CASSSVSAYEQYF. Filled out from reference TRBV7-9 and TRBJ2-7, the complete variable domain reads DTGVSQNPRHKITKRGQNVTFRCDPISEHNRLYWYRQTLGQGPEFLTYFQNEAQLEKSRLLSDRFSAERPKGSFSTLEIQRTEQGDSAMYLCASSSVSAYEQYFGPGTRLTVT.

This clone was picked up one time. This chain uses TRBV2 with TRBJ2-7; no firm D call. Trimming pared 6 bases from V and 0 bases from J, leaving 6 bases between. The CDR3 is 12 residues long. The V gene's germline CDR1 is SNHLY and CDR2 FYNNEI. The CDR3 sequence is CASRYVSYEQYF. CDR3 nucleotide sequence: TGTGCCAGCAGATACGTCTCCTACGAGCAGTACTTC.

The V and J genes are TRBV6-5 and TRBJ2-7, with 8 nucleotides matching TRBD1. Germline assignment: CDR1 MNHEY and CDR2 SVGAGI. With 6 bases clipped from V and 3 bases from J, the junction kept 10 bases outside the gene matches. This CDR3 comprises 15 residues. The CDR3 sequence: CASRDNQGAIYEQYF. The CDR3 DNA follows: TGTGCCAGCAGAGACAATCAGGGGGCCATCTACGAGCAGTACTTC.

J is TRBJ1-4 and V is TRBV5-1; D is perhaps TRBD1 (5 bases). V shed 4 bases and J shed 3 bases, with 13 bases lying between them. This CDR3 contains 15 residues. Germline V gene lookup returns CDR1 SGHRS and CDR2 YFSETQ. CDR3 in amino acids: CASSKPTESNEKLFF. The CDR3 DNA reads TGCGCCAGCAGCAAACCGACAGAATCTAATGAAAAACTGTTTTTT. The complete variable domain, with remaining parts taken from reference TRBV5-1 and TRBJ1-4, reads KAGVTQTPRYLIKTRGQQVTLSCSPISGHRSVSWYQQTPGQGLQFLFEYFSETQRNKGNFPGRFSGRQFSNSRSEMNVSTLELGDSALYLCASSKPTESNEKLFFGSGTQLSVL.

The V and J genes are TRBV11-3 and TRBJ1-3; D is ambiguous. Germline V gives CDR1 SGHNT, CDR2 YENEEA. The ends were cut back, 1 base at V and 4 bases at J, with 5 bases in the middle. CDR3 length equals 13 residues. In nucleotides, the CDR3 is TGTGCCAGCAGCTTAGGTAAGGGAAACACCATATATTTT. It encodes CASSLGKGNTIYF.

The CDR3 region is CATFQGGPLWDEQYF. The DNA of the CDR3 is TGTGCCACTTTCCAGGGAGGTCCCCTATGGGACGAGCAGTACTTC. The rearrangement links TRBV10-3 to TRBJ2-7, with D possibly TRBD2 on 6 matching bases. Germline V gene data show CDR1 as ENHRY and CDR2 as SYGVKD. This CDR3 region has 15 residues. V shed 10 bases and J shed 5 bases, with 24 bases lying between them.

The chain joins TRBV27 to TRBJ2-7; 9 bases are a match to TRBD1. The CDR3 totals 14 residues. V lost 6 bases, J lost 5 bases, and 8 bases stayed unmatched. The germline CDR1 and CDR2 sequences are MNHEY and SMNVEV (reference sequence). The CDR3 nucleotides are TGTGCCAGCAGGACCGGGACAGGGTCAGACGAGCAGTACTTC. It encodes CASRTGTGSDEQYF.

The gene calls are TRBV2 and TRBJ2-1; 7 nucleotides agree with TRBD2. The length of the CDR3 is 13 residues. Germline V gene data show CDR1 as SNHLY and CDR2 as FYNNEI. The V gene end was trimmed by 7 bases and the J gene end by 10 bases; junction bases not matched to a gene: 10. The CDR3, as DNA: TGTGCCAGCAACGAGTTTGAGGGAGGGGAGCAGTTCTTC. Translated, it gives CASNEFEGGEQFF.

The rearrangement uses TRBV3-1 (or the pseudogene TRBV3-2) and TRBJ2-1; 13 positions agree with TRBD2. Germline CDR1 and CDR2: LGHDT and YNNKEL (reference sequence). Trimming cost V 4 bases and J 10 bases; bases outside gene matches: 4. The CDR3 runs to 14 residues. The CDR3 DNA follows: TGTGCCAGCAGCCTAACGACTAGCGGGGGGGAGCAGTTCTTC. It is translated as CASSLTTSGGEQFF.

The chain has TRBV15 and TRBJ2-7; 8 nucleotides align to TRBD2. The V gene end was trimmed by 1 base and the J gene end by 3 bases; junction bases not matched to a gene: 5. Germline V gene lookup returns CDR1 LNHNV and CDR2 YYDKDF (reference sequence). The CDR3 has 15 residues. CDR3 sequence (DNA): TGTGCCACCAGCAGAGCACGGGAGGGCCTCTACGAGCAGTACTTC. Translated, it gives CATSRAREGLYEQYF. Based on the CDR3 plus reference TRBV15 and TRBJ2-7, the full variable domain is DAMVIQNPRYQVTQFGKPVTLSCSQTLNHNVMYWYQQKSSQAPKLLFHYYDKDFNNEADTPDNFQSRRPNTSFCFLDIRSPGLGDTAMYLCATSRAREGLYEQYFGPGTRLTVT.

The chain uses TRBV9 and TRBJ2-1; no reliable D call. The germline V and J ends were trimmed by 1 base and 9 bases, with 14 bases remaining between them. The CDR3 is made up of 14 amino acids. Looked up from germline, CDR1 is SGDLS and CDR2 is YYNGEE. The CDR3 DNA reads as TGTGCCAGCAGCGTAACGCCCCGATTGGGTGAGCAGTTCTTC. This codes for CASSVTPRLGEQFF.

The CDR3 region is CASSPGVGSPLHF. In DNA form, the CDR3 reads TGTGCCAGCAGCCCGGGGGTCGGATCACCCCTCCACTTT. The chain has TRBV13 and TRBJ1-6; D is possibly TRBD1 (5 bases). Germline lookup yields CDR1 PRHDT and CDR2 FYEKMQ (reference sequence). This CDR3 contains 13 residues. Trimming pared 5 bases from V and 10 bases from J, leaving 12 bases between. The entire variable domain, with the rest obtained from reference TRBV13 and TRBJ1-6, is as follows: AAGVIQSPRHLIKEKRETATLKCYPIPRHDTVYWYQQGPGQDPQFLISFYEKMQSDKGSIPDRFSAQQFSDYHSELNMSSLELGDSALYFCASSPGVGSPLHFGNGTRLTVT.

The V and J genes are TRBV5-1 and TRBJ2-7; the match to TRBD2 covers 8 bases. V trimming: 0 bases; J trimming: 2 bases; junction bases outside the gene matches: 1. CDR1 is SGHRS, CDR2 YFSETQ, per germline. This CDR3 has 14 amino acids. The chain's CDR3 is CASSLGGRTYEQYF. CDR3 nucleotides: TGCGCCAGCAGCTTGGGCGGGAGGACCTACGAGCAGTACTTC.

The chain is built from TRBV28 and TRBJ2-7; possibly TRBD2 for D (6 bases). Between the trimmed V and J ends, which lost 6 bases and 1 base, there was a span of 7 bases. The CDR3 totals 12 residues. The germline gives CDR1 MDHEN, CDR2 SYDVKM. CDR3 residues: CASRTSSYEQYF. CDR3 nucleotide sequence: TGTGCCAGCAGGACTAGTTCCTACGAGCAGTACTTC.